This is a list of T cell receptor beta chains from one sample in a study of blood T cell repertoires in COVID-19. The table came from immunoSEQ multiplex PCR; TCRdb's copy has only in-frame clones and leaves some out. The sample yields 42,000 or so clones, 92% seen once. What was sequenced was peripheral blood. The source is a man in his fifties or sixties with active COVID-19. CDR3s include the opening cysteine and the closing phenylalanine or tryptophan. Fields, in order: J gene, V gene, clone size, CDR3 protein. Clone size, where shown, is once, few, many, or a class for clones that have expanded.

J: TRBJ2-7
V: TRBV4-2
size: -
CDR3: CASSPSGGPYEQYF

J: TRBJ2-1
V: TRBV2
size: once
CDR3: CASSPRTSGNNEQFF

J: TRBJ1-1
V: TRBV27
size: -
CDR3: CASREGTGWAEAFF

J: TRBJ1-2
V: TRBV2
size: -
CDR3: CASTGQGFIYGYTF

J: TRBJ2-2
V: TRBV5-6
size: -
CDR3: CASSSGLAGVFGELFF

J: TRBJ1-3
V: TRBV28
size: -
CDR3: CASIGTHSGNTIYF

J: TRBJ1-4
V: TRBV25-1
size: few
CDR3: CASSELVGAATNEKLFF

J: TRBJ1-5
V: TRBV5-1
size: -
CDR3: CASSLGHGGGQPQHF

J: TRBJ2-6
V: TRBV3-1/TRBV3-2
size: -
CDR3: CASSTFGGGANVLTF

J: TRBJ2-5
V: TRBV7-8
size: -
CDR3: CASSPEGGGLETQYF

J: TRBJ2-5
V: TRBV28
size: -
CDR3: CASRTGGIETQYF

J: TRBJ1-5
V: TRBV5-6
size: -
CDR3: CASSKWPGGGFQPQHF

J: TRBJ2-4
V: TRBV28
size: -
CDR3: CASSSGLAGGIAKNIQYF

J: TRBJ2-2
V: TRBV3-1/TRBV3-2
size: once
CDR3: CASSPIAGGAGELFF

J: TRBJ2-3
V: TRBV19
size: -
CDR3: CASSIGGQGATDTQYF

J: TRBJ2-5
V: TRBV5-1
size: -
CDR3: CASSLLAGGQETQYF

J: TRBJ1-3
V: TRBV5-1
size: -
CDR3: CASSLGVGTGRNTIYF

J: TRBJ1-5
V: TRBV6-5
size: -
CDR3: CASTPTGVGNQPQHF

J: TRBJ1-3
V: TRBV19
size: -
CDR3: CASSMDLDRTGNTIYF

J: TRBJ1-2
V: TRBV3-1/TRBV3-2
size: -
CDR3: CASSQATARGYTF

J: TRBJ2-3
V: TRBV5-1
size: -
CDR3: CASSFLDSDTQYF

J: TRBJ1-1
V: TRBV4-1
size: -
CDR3: CASSQSGTGPPYPEAFF

J: TRBJ2-7
V: TRBV18
size: -
CDR3: CASSGTGFYEQYF

J: TRBJ2-1
V: TRBV28
size: -
CDR3: CASASGGPNEQFF

J: TRBJ2-1
V: TRBV5-4
size: -
CDR3: CASSQRQGADNEQFF

J: TRBJ2-1
V: TRBV28
size: -
CDR3: CASSSRLAPSSYNEQFF

J: TRBJ2-3
V: TRBV18
size: -
CDR3: CASSPDGQGGLTDTQYF

J: TRBJ2-2
V: TRBV27
size: -
CDR3: CASSLQGANTGELFF

J: TRBJ2-3
V: TRBV7-3
size: -
CDR3: CASSPGPRTDTQYF

J: TRBJ1-2
V: TRBV5-1
size: -
CDR3: CASSLDRGPHGYTF

J: TRBJ2-3
V: TRBV6-5
size: -
CDR3: CASSYYPSTSTDTQYF

J: TRBJ2-1
V: TRBV20-1
size: -
CDR3: CSAKGDRQFF

J: TRBJ1-1
V: TRBV29-1
size: -
CDR3: CSVGHENLNTEAFF

J: TRBJ2-5
V: TRBV10-3
size: -
CDR3: CAINWTGEETQYF

J: TRBJ2-4
V: TRBV10-1
size: -
CDR3: CASSDGTLAKNIQYF

J: TRBJ1-1
V: TRBV5-1
size: -
CDR3: CASSSAGRRTEAFF

J: TRBJ2-7
V: TRBV5-1
size: -
CDR3: CASSLPPGTSSYEQYF

J: TRBJ1-5
V: TRBV19
size: -
CDR3: CASSIRTGYQPQHF

J: TRBJ2-7
V: TRBV14
size: -
CDR3: CASSQATISGSAEQYF

J: TRBJ2-5
V: TRBV5-8
size: -
CDR3: CASSFGGTETQYF

J: TRBJ1-5
V: TRBV10-2
size: -
CDR3: CASSDGGVAQHF

J: TRBJ2-7
V: TRBV28
size: -
CDR3: CASTLGVGGGDEQYF

J: TRBJ2-7
V: TRBV2
size: -
CDR3: CASRARGETYEQYF

J: TRBJ2-1
V: TRBV9
size: -
CDR3: CASSPFYNEQFF

J: TRBJ2-2
V: TRBV30
size: -
CDR3: CAWSVAGSGGELFF

J: TRBJ2-2
V: TRBV28
size: -
CDR3: CASSPTGLAGLTGELFF

J: TRBJ1-5
V: TRBV19
size: once
CDR3: CATKTGRYGHQPQHF

J: TRBJ2-1
V: TRBV7-9
size: -
CDR3: CASSEQEAGRNEQFF